The entry below describes one T cell receptor (beta chain). Its antigen is not identified. V gave up 0 bases and J gave up 1 base, with 7 bases separating them. In germline, CDR1 is SGDLS, CDR2 YYNGEE. The CDR3 sequence is 14 residues long. The PCR ran on 60 Vbeta and 13 Jbeta primers. The protocol was immunoSEQ multiplex PCR, while the TCRdb copy is restricted to in-frame clones and leaves out a portion. Here the sample spans about 130,000 clones, about 74% being singletons. These data are taken from a study of cytomegalovirus exposure and HLA in healthy donors. Study results and limitations: Across HLA loci, a later analysis found differing TCR association rates, with DRB1 most and HLA-C fewest. One variant, a missense change in DCLRE1C, was linked in a later analysis to TCR beta V- and J-gene trimming.

The J gene is TRBJ1-1, the V gene TRBV9; D gene unclear. This receptor was identified in a woman in her fifties or sixties in good health and CMV-seropositive. Sequences were obtained from PBMCs. In nucleotides, the CDR3 is TGTGCCAGCAGCGTAGGGGCAGGGAACACTGAAGCTTTCTTT. Its translation: CASSVGAGNTEAFF.